This TCR beta chain emerged from a study of CD8 T cells in ankylosing spondylitis. General observations from the study: Disease-linked clones proved CD8+ and comparatively uncommon in peripheral blood. What appeared characteristic of ankylosing spondylitis blood was a TCR beta motif of about eight highly homologous variants. Reported data indicate significant enrichment of disease-linked clones within matched ankylosing spondylitis synovial fluid.

Many counts were recorded for this clonotype. Its target is unknown. Looked up from germline, CDR1 is DFQATT and CDR2 is SNEGSKA (reference sequence). V lost 6 bases and J lost 0, with 12 bases in between. The CDR3 loop spans 13 amino acids. In making TCR beta libraries, quantitative 5'-RACE with molecular barcodes was used. TCRdb passed the 5' RACE reads through MiXCR, listing each CDR3 protein once. This sample has some 150,000 distinct CDR3 sequences, with about an eighth found just once. This sequence joins TRBV20-1 and TRBJ2-7; D gene ambiguous. The specimen was blood, either unsorted or a sorted T cell fraction (not recorded which). The clonotype comes from a female donor with ankylosing spondylitis or in good health (not recorded which). Here the CDR3 DNA reads TGCAGTGCCAGAACTCTGGTCTCCTACGAGCAGTACTTC. This sequence encodes CSARTLVSYEQYF.